These 4 T cell receptor beta chains originate from one sample sequenced in a study of blood T cell repertoires in COVID-19. Clones were read by immunoSEQ multiplex PCR, and TCRdb kept only the in-frame ones, dropping some. The sample consists of 12,000 to 15,000 clones, around 74% of them appearing once. Sequencing was carried out using peripheral blood. The receptor source for this set is a man in his sixties with acute or convalescent COVID-19.

The chain has TRBV6-5 and TRBJ2-2; 7 bases are shared with TRBD2. The junction had 3 bases not matched to a gene; V was cut back by 4 bases and J by 1 base. The CDR3 contains 15 residues. CDR1 MNHEY and CDR2 SVGAGI come from the germline V gene. The chain's CDR3 is CASSSLAGNTGELFF. The DNA of the CDR3 is TGTGCCAGCAGTTCATTAGCGGGGAACACCGGGGAGCTGTTTTTT.

J is TRBJ2-7 and V is TRBV2; D might be TRBD2 (5 bases). The germline gives CDR1 SNHLY, CDR2 FYNNEI. The CDR3 spans 13 residues. Trimming pared 4 bases from V and 3 bases from J, leaving 10 bases between. The chain's CDR3 is CASSVGVRYEQYF. The CDR3 bases are TGTGCCAGCAGTGTGGGAGTCCGCTACGAGCAGTACTTC.

This chain joins TRBV9 and TRBJ1-1, with D unresolved. Germline CDR1 SGDLS, CDR2 YYNGEE. Trimming took 0 bases from V and 1 from J, leaving 10 bases between them. The CDR3 length is 15 residues. CDR3: CASSVVGGSNTEAFF. For the CDR3, the DNA is TGTGCCAGCAGCGTAGTCGGCGGATCGAACACTGAAGCTTTCTTT.

J is TRBJ2-7 and V is TRBV5-1; D is ambiguous. Germline loops: CDR1 SGHRS, CDR2 YFSETQ. This CDR3 has 14 amino acids. V was clipped by 4 bases and J by 6 bases, with 17 bases between them. CDR3 nucleotide sequence: TGCGCCAGCAGCAGATCCGGGTCGATCTCCGAGCAGTACTTC. Protein sequence: CASSRSGSISEQYF. The full variable domain, completed using reference TRBV5-1 and TRBJ2-7, is KAGVTQTPRYLIKTRGQQVTLSCSPISGHRSVSWYQQTPGQGLQFLFEYFSETQRNKGNFPGRFSGRQFSNSRSEMNVSTLELGDSALYLCASSRSGSISEQYFGPGTRLTVT.